Presented here are 17 T cell receptor beta chains from one specimen sequenced in a study of technical replicates of blood from a handful of donors. Measured with immunoSEQ multiplex PCR; TCRdb has only the in-frame clones, and not every one. The sample yields roughly 60,000 clones, over 85% seen once. Specimen: PBMCs. These receptors originate from a human donor in good health. Some clones in this sample may be carry-over from other donors' samples.

The chain uses TRBV6-4 and TRBJ1-2, with TRBD1 identical over 10 bases. CDR1 is MRHNA, CDR2 SNTAGT, per germline. The V gene end was trimmed by 6 bases and the J gene end by 2 bases; junction bases not matched to a gene: 0. CDR3 size: 13 residues. CDR3 protein: CASRGQGNYGYTF. CDR3 sequence (DNA): TGTGCCAGCAGGGGACAGGGGAACTATGGCTACACCTTC.

The gene calls are TRBV9 and TRBJ2-5; 9 nucleotides agree with TRBD2. The CDR3 is 15 residues long. V gave up 4 bases and J gave up 7 bases; unmatched junction bases: 11. Per germline, CDR1 SGDLS and CDR2 YYNGEE. The CDR3 protein is CASSPSAGGPGTQYF. CDR3 bases: TGTGCCAGCAGCCCCTCCGCGGGGGGGCCGGGGACCCAGTACTTC.

In DNA, the CDR3 is TGTGCCAGTAGTTCGCCTAAAGCGGGCACTGAAGCTTTCTTT. Translating it yields CASSSPKAGTEAFF. V is TRBV19 and J is TRBJ1-1; no reliable D call. CDR1 is LNHDA and CDR2 is SQIVND in the germline V gene (reference sequence). The CDR3 runs 14 residues. The V end lost 5 bases, the J end lost 4 bases, and 14 bases lay between the germline ends.

The count of this clone is one. V is TRBV11-2 and J is TRBJ1-1, with unresolved D. Germline CDR1 is SGHAT and CDR2 is FQNNGV. Trimming stripped 5 bases from V and 4 bases from J, with 11 bases between. The CDR3 has 13 residues. The CDR3 here is CASSVYRGTEAFF. As DNA, the CDR3 is TGTGCCAGCAGCGTTTATCGGGGCACTGAAGCTTTCTTT.

The genes are TRBV5-1 and TRBJ2-1; the match to TRBD2 covers 16 bases. This CDR3 has 16 amino acids. Trimming cost V 2 bases and J 9 bases; bases outside gene matches: 5. From germline, CDR1 is SGHRS and CDR2 YFSETQ. The CDR3 is CASSLGTSGGAGEQFF. CDR3 coding DNA: TGCGCCAGCAGCTTAGGGACTAGCGGGGGGGCAGGTGAGCAGTTCTTC.

The CDR3 DNA sequence: TGTGCCAGCAGTACACTACAGGGATATGATGGCTACACCTTC. Encoded protein: CASSTLQGYDGYTF. V and J are TRBV27 and TRBJ1-2; D perhaps matches TRBD1 (6 bases). CDR1 and CDR2 from the germline V gene are MNHEY and SMNVEV (reference sequence). There are 14 residues in the CDR3. Trimming stripped 5 bases from V and 6 bases from J, with 16 bases between.

This chain uses TRBV5-1 with TRBJ2-4; D gene unclear. The CDR3 sequence is 15 residues long. CDR1 and CDR2 from the germline V gene are SGHRS and YFSETQ. The V and J ends lost 0 bases and 1 base respectively, with 8 bases between them. The CDR3 is CASSLGEQAKNIQYF. CDR3 bases: TGCGCCAGCAGCTTGGGAGAACAGGCCAAAAACATTCAGTACTTC.

V is TRBV6-1 and J is TRBJ2-1, with TRBD2 matching 10 bases. CDR1 is MNHNS, CDR2 SASEGT, per germline. The V segment lost 6 bases and the J segment 4 bases; nucleotides outside the gene matches: 3. The CDR3 runs to 14 residues. The chain's CDR3 is CASSASGGYNEQFF. CDR3 nucleotide sequence: TGTGCCAGCAGCGCTAGCGGGGGATACAATGAGCAGTTCTTC.

This clone was found once. The chain links TRBV7-8 to TRBJ1-1; a weak D match, TRBD1 (5 bases). This CDR3 is built from 13 residues. Trimming removed 3 bases from V and 5 bases from J, with 10 bases in between. CDR1 SGHVS and CDR2 FQNEAQ come from the germline V gene. The CDR3 loop is CASSFPRVTEAFF. In DNA, the CDR3 is TGTGCCAGCAGCTTTCCCAGGGTTACTGAAGCTTTCTTT.

This clone was counted at least ten times. This chain connects TRBV5-4 to TRBJ2-7; 7 bases are a match to TRBD1. J gave up 7 bases and V 1 base, and 8 bases lay outside the gene matches. This CDR3 contains 14 residues. The germline V gene has CDR1 SGHNT and CDR2 YYREEE (reference sequence). The CDR3 DNA reads TGTGCCAGCAGCTTGATAGACAGGGCACGGGAGCAGTACTTC. Its protein is CASSLIDRAREQYF.

The gene calls are TRBV7-8 and TRBJ1-2; D unclear. CDR1 and CDR2 from the germline V gene are SGHVS and FQNEAQ. V lost 5 bases to trimming and J lost 0 bases, with 13 bases between them. The CDR3 is 15 amino acids. The CDR3 sequence: CASSRTDGANYGYTF. The CDR3 DNA follows: TGTGCCAGCAGCCGGACCGACGGGGCTAACTATGGCTACACCTTC.

The J gene is TRBJ2-1, the V gene TRBV2; D unresolved. V lost 0 bases and J lost 2, with 14 bases in between. This CDR3 has 17 amino acids. Germline V gene sequence: CDR1 SNHLY, CDR2 FYNNEI. The CDR3 is CASSEAGFLTAYNEQFF. CDR3 DNA: TGTGCCAGCAGTGAAGCCGGTTTTTTAACAGCCTACAATGAGCAGTTCTTC.

The CDR3 DNA reads TGTGCCAGCAGTGAAGTCAGGGGGAACTATGGCTACACCTTC. It is translated as CASSEVRGNYGYTF. The gene calls are TRBV25-1 and TRBJ1-2; TRBD1 matches 7 bases. The CDR3 runs 14 residues. CDR1 is MGHDK and CDR2 is SYGVNS in the germline V gene. The V gene end was trimmed by 2 bases and the J gene end by 2 bases; junction bases not matched to a gene: 2.

The chain joins TRBV4-1 to TRBJ2-4; TRBD2 aligns across 9 bases. V lost 0 bases to trimming and J lost 3 bases; unmatched junction nucleotides: 3. The CDR3 has 16 residues. Germline V gives CDR1 MGHRA, CDR2 YSYEKL. This chain's CDR3 is CASSQEGLADKNIQYF. CDR3 in DNA: TGCGCCAGCAGCCAAGAGGGACTAGCCGACAAAAACATTCAGTACTTC.

CDR3 amino acids: CASSIIRSNTEAFF. The CDR3 nucleotides read TGTGCCAGTAGTATTATCAGGTCGAACACTGAAGCTTTCTTT. The chain recombines TRBV19 with TRBJ1-1, with D uncertain. The V end lost 3 bases, the J end lost 1 base, and 9 bases lay between the germline ends. CDR1 and CDR2 (germline): LNHDA, SQIVND (reference sequence). The length of the CDR3 is 14 residues.

V is TRBV7-3 and J is TRBJ2-2, with 7 bases aligning to TRBD2. The V segment lost 3 bases and the J segment 1 base; nucleotides outside the gene matches: 5. Germline-derived CDR1 and CDR2 are SGHTA and FQGTGA. The CDR3 totals 16 residues. The CDR3 loop reads CASSLGGTGNTGELFF. The CDR3 DNA follows: TGTGCCAGCAGCTTGGGGGGGACGGGGAACACCGGGGAGCTGTTTTTT.

The V and J genes are TRBV5-4 and TRBJ1-2; D call uncertain. Trimming removed 0 bases from V and 0 bases from J, with 15 bases in between. The germline CDR1 and CDR2 sequences are SGHNT and YYREEE (reference sequence). The CDR3 extends over 17 amino acids. This CDR3 reads CASSLAGVGRSNYGYTF. CDR3 coding DNA: TGTGCCAGCAGCTTGGCCGGGGTCGGAAGATCTAACTATGGCTACACCTTC.